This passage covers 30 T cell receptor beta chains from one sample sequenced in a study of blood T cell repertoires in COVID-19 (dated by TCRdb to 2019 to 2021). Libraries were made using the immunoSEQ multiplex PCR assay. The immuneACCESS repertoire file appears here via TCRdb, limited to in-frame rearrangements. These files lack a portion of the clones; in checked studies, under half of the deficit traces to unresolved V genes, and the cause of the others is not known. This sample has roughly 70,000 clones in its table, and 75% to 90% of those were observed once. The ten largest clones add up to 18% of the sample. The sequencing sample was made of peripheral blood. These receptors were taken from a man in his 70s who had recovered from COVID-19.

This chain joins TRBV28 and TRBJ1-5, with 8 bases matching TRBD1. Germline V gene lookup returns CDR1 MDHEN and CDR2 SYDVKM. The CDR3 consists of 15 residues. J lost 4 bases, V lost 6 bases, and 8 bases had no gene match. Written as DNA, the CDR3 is TGTGCCAGCAGGACCGGGACAGGCTTAAATCAGCCCCAGCATTTT. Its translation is CASRTGTGLNQPQHF.

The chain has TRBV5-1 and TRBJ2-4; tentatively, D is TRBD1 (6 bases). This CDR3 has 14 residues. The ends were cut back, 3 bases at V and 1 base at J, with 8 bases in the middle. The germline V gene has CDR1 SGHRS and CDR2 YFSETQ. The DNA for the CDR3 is TGCGCCAGCAGCTCACAGGGTGCCAAAAACATTCAGTACTTC. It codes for CASSSQGAKNIQYF.

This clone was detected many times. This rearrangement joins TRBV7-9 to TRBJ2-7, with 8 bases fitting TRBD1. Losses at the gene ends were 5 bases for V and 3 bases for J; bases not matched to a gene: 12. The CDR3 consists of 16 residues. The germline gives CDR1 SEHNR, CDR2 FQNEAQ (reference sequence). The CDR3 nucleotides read TGTGCCAGCAGCCCCGGCTACGGGACAGGAGTCTACGAGCAGTACTTC. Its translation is CASSPGYGTGVYEQYF.

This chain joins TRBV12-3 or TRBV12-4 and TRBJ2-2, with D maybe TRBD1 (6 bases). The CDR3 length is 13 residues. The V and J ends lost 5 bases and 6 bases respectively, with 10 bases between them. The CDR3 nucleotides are TGTGCCAGCAGTACAGGGCGGGCCGGGGAGCTGTTTTTT. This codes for CASSTGRAGELFF.

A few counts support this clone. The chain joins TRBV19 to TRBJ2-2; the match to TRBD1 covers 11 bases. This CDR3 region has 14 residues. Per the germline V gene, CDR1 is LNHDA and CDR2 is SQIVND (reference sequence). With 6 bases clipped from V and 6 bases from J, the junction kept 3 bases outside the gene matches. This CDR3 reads CASRRTGGSGELFF. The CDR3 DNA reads TGTGCCAGTAGGAGGACAGGGGGCTCCGGGGAGCTGTTTTTT.

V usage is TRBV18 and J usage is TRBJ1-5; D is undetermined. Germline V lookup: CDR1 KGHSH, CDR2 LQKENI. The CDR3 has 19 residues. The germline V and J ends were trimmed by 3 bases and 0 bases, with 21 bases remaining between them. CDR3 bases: TGTGCCAGCTCACCGACCATCTTAGCCGATACATATAGCAATCAGCCCCAGCATTTT. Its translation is CASSPTILADTYSNQPQHF.

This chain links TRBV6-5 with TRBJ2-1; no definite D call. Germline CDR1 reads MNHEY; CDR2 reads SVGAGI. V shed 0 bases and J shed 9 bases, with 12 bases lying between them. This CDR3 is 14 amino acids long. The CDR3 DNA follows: TGTGCCAGCAGTTACTCGAGGAGTTCTGGTGAGCAGTTCTTC. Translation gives CASSYSRSSGEQFF.

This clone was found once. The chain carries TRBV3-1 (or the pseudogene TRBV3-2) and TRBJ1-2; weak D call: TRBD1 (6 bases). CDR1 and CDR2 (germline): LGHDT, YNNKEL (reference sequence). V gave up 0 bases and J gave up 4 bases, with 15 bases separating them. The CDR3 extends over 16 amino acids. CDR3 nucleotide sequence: TGTGCCAGCAGCCAAGATTGGGCAGGGGAAGGCTATGGCTACACCTTC. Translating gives CASSQDWAGEGYGYTF.

The CDR3: CASRLRPGHLVLPGNTIYF. The DNA of the CDR3 is TGTGCCAGCAGACTTCGGCCGGGACATCTCGTTCTACCTGGAAACACCATATATTTT. This chain uses TRBV3-1 (or the pseudogene TRBV3-2) with TRBJ1-3, with a tentative D call TRBD1 (6 bases). CDR1 and CDR2 from the germline V gene are LGHDT and YNNKEL (reference sequence). V was trimmed by 6 bases and J by 2 bases, leaving 26 bases between them. This CDR3 region has 19 residues.

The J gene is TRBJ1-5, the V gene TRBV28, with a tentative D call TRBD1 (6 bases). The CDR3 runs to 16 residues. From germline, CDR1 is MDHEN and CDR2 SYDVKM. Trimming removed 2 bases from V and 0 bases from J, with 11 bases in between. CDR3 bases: TGTGCCAGCAGTTTAGGTGTGACAGGTAGCAATCAGCCCCAGCATTTT. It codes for CASSLGVTGSNQPQHF. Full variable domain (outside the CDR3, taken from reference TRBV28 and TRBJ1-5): DVKVTQSSRYLVKRTGEKVFLECVQDMDHENMFWYRQDPGLGLRLIYFSYDVKMKEKGDIPEGYSVSREKKERFSLILESASTNQTSMYLCASSLGVTGSNQPQHFGDGTRLSIL.

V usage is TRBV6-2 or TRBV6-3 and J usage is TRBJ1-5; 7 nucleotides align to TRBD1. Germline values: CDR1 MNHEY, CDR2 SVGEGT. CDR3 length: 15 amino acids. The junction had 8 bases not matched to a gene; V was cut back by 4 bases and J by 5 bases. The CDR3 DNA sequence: TGTGCCAGCAGTTCGCCTACAGGGGTGGATCAGCCCCAGCATTTT. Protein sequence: CASSSPTGVDQPQHF.

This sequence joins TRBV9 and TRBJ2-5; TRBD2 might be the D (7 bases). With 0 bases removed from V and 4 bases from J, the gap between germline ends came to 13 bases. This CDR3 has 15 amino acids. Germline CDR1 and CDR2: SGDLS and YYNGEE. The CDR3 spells CASSVGQGRGETQYF. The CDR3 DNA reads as TGTGCCAGCAGCGTAGGGCAGGGGAGGGGAGAGACCCAGTACTTC.

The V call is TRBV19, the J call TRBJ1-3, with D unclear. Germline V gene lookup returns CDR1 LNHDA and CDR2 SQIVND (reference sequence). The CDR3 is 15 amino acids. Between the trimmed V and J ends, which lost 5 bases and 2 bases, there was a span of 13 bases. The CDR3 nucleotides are TGTGCCAGTAGTCCCCAGGTTACGACTGGAAACACCATATATTTT. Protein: CASSPQVTTGNTIYF.

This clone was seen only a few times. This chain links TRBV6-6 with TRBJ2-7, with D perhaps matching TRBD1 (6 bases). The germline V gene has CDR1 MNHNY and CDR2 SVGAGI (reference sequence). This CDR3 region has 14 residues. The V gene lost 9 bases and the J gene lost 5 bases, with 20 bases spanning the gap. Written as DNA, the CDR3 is TGTGCCAGTACAGACTTGGGGGCCCTCGACGAGCAGTACTTC. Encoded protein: CASTDLGALDEQYF.

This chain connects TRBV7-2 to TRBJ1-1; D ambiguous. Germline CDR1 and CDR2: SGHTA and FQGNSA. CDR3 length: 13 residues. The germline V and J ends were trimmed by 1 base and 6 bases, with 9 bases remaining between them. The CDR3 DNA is TGTGCCAGCAGCTTAGATTACGGTTCTGAAGCTTTCTTT. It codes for CASSLDYGSEAFF.

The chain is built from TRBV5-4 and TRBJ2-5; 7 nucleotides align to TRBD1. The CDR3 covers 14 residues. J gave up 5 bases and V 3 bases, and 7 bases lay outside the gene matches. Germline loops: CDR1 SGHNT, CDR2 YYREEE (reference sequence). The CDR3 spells CASSSPTGEETQYF. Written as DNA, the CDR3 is TGTGCCAGCAGCTCCCCCACAGGGGAGGAGACCCAGTACTTC. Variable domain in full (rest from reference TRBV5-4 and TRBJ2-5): ETGVTQSPTHLIKTRGQQVTLRCSSQSGHNTVSWYQQALGQGPQFIFQYYREEENGRGNFPPRFSGLQFPNYSSELNVNALELDDSALYLCASSSPTGEETQYFGPGTRLLVL.

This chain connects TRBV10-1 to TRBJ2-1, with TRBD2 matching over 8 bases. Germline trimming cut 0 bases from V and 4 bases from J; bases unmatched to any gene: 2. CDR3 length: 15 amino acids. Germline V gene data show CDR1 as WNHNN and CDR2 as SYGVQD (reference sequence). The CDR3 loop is CASSESGRGYNEQFF. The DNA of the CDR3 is TGCGCCAGCAGTGAGTCCGGGAGGGGGTACAATGAGCAGTTCTTC.

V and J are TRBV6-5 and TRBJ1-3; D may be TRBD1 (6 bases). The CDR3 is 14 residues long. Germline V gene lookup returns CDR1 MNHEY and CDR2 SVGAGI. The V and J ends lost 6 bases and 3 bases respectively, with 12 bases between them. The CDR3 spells CASSEGGVGNTIYF. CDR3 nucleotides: TGTGCCAGCAGCGAGGGGGGGGTTGGAAACACCATATATTTT.

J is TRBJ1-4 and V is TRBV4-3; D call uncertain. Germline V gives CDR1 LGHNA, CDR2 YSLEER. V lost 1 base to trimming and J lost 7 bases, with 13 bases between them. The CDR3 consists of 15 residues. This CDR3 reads CASSQAFNYGEKLFF. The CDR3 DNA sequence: TGCGCCAGCAGCCAAGCTTTTAACTATGGTGAAAAACTGTTTTTT.

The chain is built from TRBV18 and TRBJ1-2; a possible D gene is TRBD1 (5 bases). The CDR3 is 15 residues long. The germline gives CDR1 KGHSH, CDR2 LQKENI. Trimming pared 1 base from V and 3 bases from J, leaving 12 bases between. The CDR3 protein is CASSPRAPGYYGYTF. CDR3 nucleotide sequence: TGTGCCAGCTCACCACGGGCGCCAGGGTACTATGGCTACACCTTC.

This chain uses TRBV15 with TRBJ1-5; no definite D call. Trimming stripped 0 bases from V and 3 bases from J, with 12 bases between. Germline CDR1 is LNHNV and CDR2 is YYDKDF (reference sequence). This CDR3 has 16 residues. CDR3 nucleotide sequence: TGTGCCACCAGCAGAGATCGAGAACAGCTCAATCAGCCCCAGCATTTT. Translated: CATSRDREQLNQPQHF.

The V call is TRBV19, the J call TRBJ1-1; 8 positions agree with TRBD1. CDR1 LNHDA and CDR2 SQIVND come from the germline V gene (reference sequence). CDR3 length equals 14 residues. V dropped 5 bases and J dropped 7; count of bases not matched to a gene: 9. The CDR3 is CASSPTGETLEAFF. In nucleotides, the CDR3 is TGTGCCAGTAGTCCGACAGGGGAGACCCTTGAAGCTTTCTTT.

The CDR3 DNA follows: TGTGCCATCAGTGAGTCGAAGGGGAAGACTGAAGCTTTCTTT. Amino acids: CAISESKGKTEAFF. The rearrangement joins TRBV10-3 to TRBJ1-1; D might be TRBD1 (5 bases). Per germline, CDR1 ENHRY and CDR2 SYGVKD. Trimming took 0 bases from V and 5 from J, leaving 10 bases between them. The CDR3 loop spans 14 amino acids.

The CDR3 reads CASSLDRRNEQYF. In nucleotides, the CDR3 is TGTGCCAGCAGCTTAGATCGGAGAAACGAGCAGTACTTC. The chain joins TRBV11-2 to TRBJ2-7; D is unclear. From germline, CDR1 is SGHAT and CDR2 FQNNGV. Deletions cut 0 bases from V and 5 bases from J, with 8 bases between. This CDR3 is built from 13 residues.

The CDR3 DNA reads TGTGCCAGTAGTATGGGTCTAGCGGGGCCCCTGGATACGCAGTATTTT. Protein sequence: CASSMGLAGPLDTQYF. This chain connects TRBV19 to TRBJ2-3, with 9 bases matching TRBD2. CDR3 size: 16 residues. CDR1 and CDR2 (germline): LNHDA, SQIVND (reference sequence). Losses at the gene ends were 3 bases for V and 6 bases for J; bases not matched to a gene: 10. Combining the CDR3 with reference TRBV19 and TRBJ2-3 gives the whole variable domain DGGITQSPKYLFRKEGQNVTLSCEQNLNHDAMYWYRQDPGQGLRLIYYSQIVNDFQKGDIAEGYSVSREKKESFPLTVTSAQKNPTAFYLCASSMGLAGPLDTQYFGPGTRLTVL.

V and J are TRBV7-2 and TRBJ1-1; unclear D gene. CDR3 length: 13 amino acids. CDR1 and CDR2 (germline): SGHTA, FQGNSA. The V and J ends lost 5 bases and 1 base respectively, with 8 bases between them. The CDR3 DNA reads TGTGCCAGCAGCCGAGACTGGAACACTGAAGCTTTCTTT. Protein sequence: CASSRDWNTEAFF.

This CDR3 reads CASSSDRGREAFF. CDR3 DNA sequence: TGTGCCAGCAGCTCAGACAGGGGCCGGGAAGCTTTCTTT. The rearrangement joins TRBV7-9 to TRBJ1-1; 8 nucleotides agree with TRBD1. The trim removed 4 bases at V and 8 bases at J, leaving 6 bases unmatched. The CDR3 has 13 amino acids. Germline-derived CDR1 and CDR2 are SEHNR and FQNEAQ (reference sequence).

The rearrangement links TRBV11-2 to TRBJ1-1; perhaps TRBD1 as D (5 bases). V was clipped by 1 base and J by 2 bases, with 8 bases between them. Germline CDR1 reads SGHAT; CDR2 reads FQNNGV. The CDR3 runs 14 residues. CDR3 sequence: CASSLAGDNTEAFF. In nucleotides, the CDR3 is TGTGCCAGCAGCTTAGCGGGGGACAACACTGAAGCTTTCTTT.

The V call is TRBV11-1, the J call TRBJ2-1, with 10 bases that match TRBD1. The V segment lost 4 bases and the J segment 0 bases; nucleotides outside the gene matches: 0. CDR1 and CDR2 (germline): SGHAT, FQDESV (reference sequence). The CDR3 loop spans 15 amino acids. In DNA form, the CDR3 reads TGTGCCAGCAGCTGGACAGGGGGCTCCTACAATGAGCAGTTCTTC. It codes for CASSWTGGSYNEQFF.

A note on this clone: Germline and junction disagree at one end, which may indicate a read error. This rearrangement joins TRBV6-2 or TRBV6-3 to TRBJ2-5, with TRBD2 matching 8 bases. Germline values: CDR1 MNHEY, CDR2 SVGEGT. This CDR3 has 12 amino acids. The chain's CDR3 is CASSTGTSFLHF. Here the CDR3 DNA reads TGTGCCAGCAGCACCGGGACTAGTTTCCTCCACTTC.